These 11 T cell receptor beta chains originate from one sample sequenced in a study of blood T cell repertoires in COVID-19. Libraries were prepared by immunoSEQ multiplex PCR; TCRdb keeps only in-frame clonotypes and omits some of them. The data contain fewer than 350,000 clones, approximately 89% of them singletons. Source material: PBMCs or T cells enriched from blood (not recorded which). The receptors stem from a man between 35 and 55 years old who had been exposed to COVID-19.

This sequence joins TRBV28 and TRBJ2-1; 7 bases align to TRBD2. After removal of 7 bases from V and 0 bases from J, the junction contained 12 bases not matched to a gene. The CDR3 is 17 residues long. Germline assignment: CDR1 MDHEN and CDR2 SYDVKM. The CDR3 DNA sequence: TGTGCCAGCATCTCGGGAGGCGCCCAGAGCTCCTACAATGAGCAGTTCTTC. Translation: CASISGGAQSSYNEQFF.

The chain combines TRBV4-1 with TRBJ2-7, with a tentative D call TRBD2 (5 bases). The CDR3 is made up of 14 amino acids. Germline V gene sequence: CDR1 MGHRA, CDR2 YSYEKL. Trimming stripped 0 bases from V and 4 bases from J, with 10 bases between. The CDR3 reads CASSQDLAQYEQYF. The CDR3 nucleotides are TGCGCCAGCAGCCAAGATTTAGCGCAATACGAGCAGTACTTC.

The chain combines TRBV7-3 with TRBJ2-7; a weak D match, TRBD2 (5 bases). Germline CDR1 SGHTA, CDR2 FQGTGA. This CDR3 region has 14 residues. V was trimmed by 0 bases and J by 5 bases, leaving 11 bases between them. The chain's CDR3 is CASSLTGRRDEQYF. The CDR3 DNA reads as TGTGCCAGCAGCTTAACTGGTCGGCGGGACGAGCAGTACTTC.

The chain combines TRBV30 with TRBJ1-1, with 10 bases matching TRBD1. The germline V gene has CDR1 GTSNPN and CDR2 SVGIG (reference sequence). The CDR3 is 16 residues long. J gave up 5 bases and V 3 bases, and 12 bases lay outside the gene matches. The CDR3 region is CAWRDDPRTGGTEAFF. The CDR3 DNA is TGTGCCTGGAGAGACGATCCCCGGACAGGGGGAACTGAAGCTTTCTTT.

The chain has TRBV7-6 and TRBJ1-3; 7 bases agree with TRBD1. This CDR3 contains 18 residues. The germline V gene has CDR1 SGHVS and CDR2 FNYEAQ. The J segment lost 0 bases and the V segment lost 5 bases, leaving 13 bases of the junction unmatched. CDR3 sequence reads: CASSRTGTVLFSGNTIYF. The CDR3 DNA sequence: TGTGCCAGCAGCCGTACCGGGACAGTTCTTTTCTCTGGAAACACCATATATTTT. The full variable domain, in which reference TRBV7-6 and TRBJ1-3 provide the parts outside the CDR3, is GAGVSQSPRYKVTKRGQDVALRCDPISGHVSLYWYRQALGQGPEFLTYFNYEAQQDKSGLPNDRFSAERPEGSISTLTIQRTEQRDSAMYRCASSRTGTVLFSGNTIYFGEGSWLTVV.

The V gene is TRBV9, the J gene TRBJ1-2; D gene unclear. The V and J ends lost 3 bases and 8 bases respectively, with 11 bases between them. This CDR3 is 12 amino acids long. The germline gives CDR1 SGDLS, CDR2 YYNGEE. CDR3 region: CASSADVGGYTF. The CDR3 DNA reads TGTGCCAGCAGCGCCGATGTTGGCGGCTACACCTTC.

The V call is TRBV7-2, the J call TRBJ1-6; 8 nucleotides line up with TRBD1. Trimming cost V 4 bases and J 7 bases; bases outside gene matches: 12. The CDR3 consists of 17 residues. Germline V lookup: CDR1 SGHTA, CDR2 FQGNSA. In DNA, the CDR3 is TGTGCCAGCAGCTCTGGACAGGGATGGAGCCTAAATTCACCCCTCCACTTT. Protein product: CASSSGQGWSLNSPLHF.

The genes are TRBV28 and TRBJ2-7; perhaps TRBD2 as D (6 bases). Germline V gives CDR1 MDHEN, CDR2 SYDVKM. This CDR3 comprises 15 residues. Trimming left V 8 bases short and J 2 bases short, with 19 bases between. CDR3 sequence (DNA): TGTGCCAGCGGACCTCCGGGACTGAAGACCTACGAGCAGTACTTC. Protein sequence: CASGPPGLKTYEQYF.

CDR3 in DNA: TGTGCCAGCAGCCAAGATCTAGGAGCGGGGGGATCCTACAATGAGCAGTTCTTC. Amino acid sequence: CASSQDLGAGGSYNEQFF. V is TRBV3-1 (or the pseudogene TRBV3-2) and J is TRBJ2-1; 9 positions agree with TRBD2. Germline values: CDR1 LGHDT, CDR2 YNNKEL (reference sequence). V shed 0 bases, J shed 1 base, and the junction held 7 bases outside the gene matches. The CDR3 extends over 18 amino acids.

The rearrangement uses TRBV18 and TRBJ1-2, with D tentatively TRBD1 (5 bases). Per the germline V gene, CDR1 is KGHSH and CDR2 is LQKENI. This CDR3 comprises 15 residues. Trimming took 2 bases from V and 4 from J, leaving 14 bases between them. This CDR3 is CASSPSGPEGYGYTF. The CDR3 bases are TGTGCCAGCTCACCATCGGGACCGGAGGGCTATGGCTACACCTTC.

The chain has TRBV5-4 and TRBJ1-4; no reliable D call. Trimming cost V 0 bases and J 8 bases, with 14 bases left between them. CDR3 length equals 15 residues. Germline CDR1 reads SGHNT; CDR2 reads YYREEE (reference sequence). The DNA of the CDR3 is TGTGCCAGCAGCTTGGATCGGGGTGCGGGCGAAAAACTGTTTTTT. This codes for CASSLDRGAGEKLFF.